The 2 T cell receptor delta chains below were found in one sample sequenced in a study of γδ T cells in repeated Plasmodium falciparum infection. TCRdb redid the clone calls on the multiplex PCR reads with CATT. Seen here are approximately 90,000 delta-chain clones, less than 1% observed once, and the top ten hold nearly 10%. Bulk repertoires came from Vgamma9/Vdelta2+ or Vdelta2-negative gammadelta T cells flow-sorted from PBMC. What was sequenced was gamma-delta T cells from blood. These TCRs come from a pool of human donors (malaria-infected and uninfected, not separated).

This clone was observed many times. The genes are TRDV1 and TRDJ1, with 12 bases that match TRDD3. Germline CDR1 is TSWWSYY and CDR2 is QGS. CDR3 size: 17 residues. V gave up 3 bases and J gave up 1 base; unmatched junction bases: 6. The CDR3 loop reads CALGDDHWGILTDKLIF. CDR3 DNA sequence: TGTGCTCTTGGGGACGACCACTGGGGGATACTCACCGATAAACTCATCTTT.

Remarks on this clone: TCRdb's listed protein matches a much larger clone and diverges from this DNA's translation at residue 12, likely through a read error; the protein shown comes from the DNA. No J gene call was made, and the V gene is TRDV1. Germline V gene lookup returns CDR1 TSWWSYY and CDR2 QGS. This CDR3 contains 13 residues. DNA for the CDR3: TGTGCTCTTGGGGAACCCCAAAGGATTAAACTCACCTTT. Translating it yields CALGEPQRIKLTF.